Below, one TCR beta chain is given with its context. Its matching antigen is unknown. Germline CDR1 and CDR2: LGHNT and FRNRAP. The CDR3 has 14 amino acids. With 5 bases removed from V and 6 bases from J, the gap between germline ends came to 14 bases. The sample comes from a study of T cells after yellow fever vaccination. At the level of the study: SMART-Seq v4 Ultra Low Input prepared libraries from low-cell fractions.

Study-wide points: The CD4 compartment and the CD8 compartment contained a small share of clonotypes in common. A large majority of primary-vaccination clones showed up again after the booster (96% CD4, 75% to 90% CD8).

The 5'RACE template-switching step produced TCR cDNA and added a universal primer site and UMIs. TCRdb itself ran the 5' RACE reads through MiXCR, one entry per CDR3 protein. This repertoire shows a few hundred thousand distinct CDR3 sequences, 18% found once; its top ten account for roughly a sixth. This rearrangement joins TRBV12-5 to TRBJ2-1; D could derive from TRBD1 or TRBD2 (6 bases each). The sequencing used PBMCs, collected before the yellow fever booster vaccination. The clonotype originates from a man aged 18 to 29 who received the YFV17D yellow fever vaccine. CDR3 bases: TGTGCTAGTGGTCCGGGGGACACCACCAATGAGCAGTTCTTC. Translation gives CASGPGDTTNEQFF.